This T cell receptor (beta chain) was documented in a study of blood T cell repertoires in COVID-19. Overall study context: Sites across the United States, Italy and Spain contributed samples from acute and convalescent COVID-19. In each case, the material was cDNA or gDNA derived from T cells, B-cell-depleted T cells, or PBMCs.

Germline CDR1 and CDR2: MNHEY and SMNVEV (reference sequence). This CDR3 is 12 amino acids long. The V end lost 6 bases, the J end lost 7 bases, and 12 bases lay between the germline ends. Per the original data handling: Scientists estimated how many nucleated cells there were by amplifying reference gene primers. Libraries were prepared by immunoSEQ multiplex PCR; TCRdb keeps only in-frame clonotypes and omits some of them. For V, J and clone size, that table is used; D and trimming come from the DNA. In the table there are around 180,000 clones, around four fifths of which are singletons. This TCR came from a woman in her thirties with acute or convalescent COVID-19. The specimen was peripheral blood. This chain uses TRBV27 with TRBJ1-2; tentative D call: TRBD1 (5 bases). The CDR3 region is CASSSKGAGYTF. The CDR3 nucleotides are TGTGCCAGCAGCTCGAAAGGGGCTGGCTACACCTTC.